Each of the 27 T cell receptor beta chains below was sequenced from the same sample in a study of blood T cell repertoires in COVID-19. TCRdb keeps only in-frame clones here, not all; method: immunoSEQ multiplex PCR. The sample holds over 120,000 clones, approximately 91% seen once. Sequenced: peripheral blood. The source is a man aged 65-85 years with acute or convalescent COVID-19.

This sequence joins TRBV3-1 (or the pseudogene TRBV3-2) and TRBJ2-1; 9 bases are shared with TRBD2. V gave up 1 base and J gave up 7 bases; unmatched junction bases: 14. The CDR3 spans 18 residues. From germline, CDR1 is LGHDT and CDR2 YNNKEL (reference sequence). As DNA, the CDR3 is TGTGCCAGCAGCCAAGGCTTTGGCGGGGGGGCGGGTAATAATGAGCAGTTCTTC. Translating gives CASSQGFGGGAGNNEQFF.

The genes are TRBV2 and TRBJ1-2; TRBD1 matches at 10 bases. Germline CDR1 reads SNHLY; CDR2 reads FYNNEI. The CDR3 runs 14 residues. Trimming removed 4 bases from V and 3 bases from J; junction bases left unmatched: 2. CDR3 nucleotide sequence: TGTGCCAGCAGTGGGGACAGGGGAGACTATGGCTACACCTTC. It encodes CASSGDRGDYGYTF. Combining the CDR3 with reference TRBV2 and TRBJ1-2 gives the whole variable domain EPEVTQTPSHQVTQMGQEVILRCVPISNHLYFYWYRQILGQKVEFLVSFYNNEISEKSEIFDDQFSVERPDGSNFTLKIRSTKLEDSAMYFCASSGDRGDYGYTFGSGTRLTVV.

The genes are TRBV5-4 and TRBJ2-3; 12 positions agree with TRBD1. Trimming at V came to 4 bases and at J to 4 bases, leaving 7 bases not matched to a gene. From germline, CDR1 is SGHNT and CDR2 YYREEE (reference sequence). This CDR3 spans 16 amino acids. CDR3 sequence: CASSPGQGARADTQYF. Written as DNA, the CDR3 is TGTGCCAGCAGCCCGGGACAGGGGGCGCGCGCAGATACGCAGTATTTT.

The chain recombines TRBV2 with TRBJ2-1; the match to TRBD2 covers 9 bases. This CDR3 region has 19 residues. Unmatched junction bases numbered 22, after V lost 6 bases and J lost 7 bases. Per germline, CDR1 SNHLY and CDR2 FYNNEI. The DNA for the CDR3 is TGTGCCAGCAGGTATCGCCTAGCGGGAACGGCTCCAGGGGTTAATGAGCAGTTCTTC. This encodes CASRYRLAGTAPGVNEQFF.

This chain uses TRBV6-4 with TRBJ1-6; TRBD1 aligns across 7 bases. This CDR3 has 14 residues. Per the germline V gene, CDR1 is MRHNA and CDR2 is SNTAGT. The trim removed 6 bases at V and 8 bases at J, leaving 7 bases unmatched. The CDR3 protein is CASSLLTGDSPLHF. The CDR3 DNA reads as TGTGCCAGCAGCCTACTTACAGGGGATTCACCCCTCCACTTT.

The rearrangement joins TRBV28 to TRBJ1-2; maybe TRBD1 (5 bases). The germline V and J ends were trimmed by 6 bases and 4 bases, with 15 bases remaining between them. Germline CDR1 and CDR2: MDHEN and SYDVKM. The CDR3 is 14 residues long. CDR3 coding DNA: TGTGCCAGCAGCCTGTGGGGGGAGCTCTATGGCTACACCTTC. Its translation is CASSLWGELYGYTF.

The V gene is TRBV10-1, the J gene TRBJ2-7, with D perhaps matching TRBD2 (5 bases). The CDR3 spans 14 residues. Trimming took 4 bases from V and 0 from J, leaving 10 bases between them. CDR1 and CDR2 (germline): WNHNN, SYGVQD (reference sequence). CDR3 in amino acids: CASSGASNSYEQYF. In DNA form, the CDR3 reads TGCGCCAGCAGTGGGGCTAGCAACTCCTACGAGCAGTACTTC.

The chain has TRBV7-2 and TRBJ1-5; TRBD1 might be the D (6 bases). V was pared by 5 bases and J by 2 bases, with 16 bases between. Germline loops: CDR1 SGHTA, CDR2 FQGNSA. There are 16 residues in the CDR3. CDR3 sequence (DNA): TGTGCCAGCAGCCCTAGACAGGTCCTTCGCAATCAGCCCCAGCATTTT. It codes for CASSPRQVLRNQPQHF.

The chain has TRBV7-9 and TRBJ2-3; the match to TRBD1 covers 8 bases. The CDR3 consists of 14 residues. Losses at the gene ends were 6 bases for V and 0 bases for J; bases not matched to a gene: 2. Looked up from germline, CDR1 is SEHNR and CDR2 is FQNEAQ (reference sequence). The CDR3 nucleotides read TGTGCCAGCAGTCGGACAGGGAGCACAGATACGCAGTATTTT. This gives the protein CASSRTGSTDTQYF.

The chain has TRBV5-1 and TRBJ2-1, with D tentatively TRBD1 (6 bases). The CDR3 covers 15 residues. The germline V gene encodes CDR1 SGHRS and CDR2 YFSETQ. Deletions cut 0 bases from V and 3 bases from J, with 10 bases between. The CDR3 DNA sequence: TGCGCCAGCAGCTTGGGACAGGCCCGCTACAATGAGCAGTTCTTC. Its translation: CASSLGQARYNEQFF.

The chain combines TRBV7-9 with TRBJ1-2; D may be TRBD1 (6 bases). Deletions cut 4 bases from V and 5 bases from J, with 17 bases between. This CDR3 has 15 residues. In germline, CDR1 is SEHNR, CDR2 FQNEAQ (reference sequence). CDR3 sequence (DNA): TGTGCCAGCAGCTCCACAGGGTTAGGGTTTTATGGCTACACCTTC. It encodes CASSSTGLGFYGYTF.

This chain joins TRBV3-1 (or the pseudogene TRBV3-2) and TRBJ2-3; 8 positions agree with TRBD2. Germline V gene lookup returns CDR1 LGHDT and CDR2 YNNKEL (reference sequence). V was clipped by 4 bases and J by 2 bases; unmatched bases: 5. The CDR3 is made up of 15 amino acids. The DNA for the CDR3 is TGTGCCAGCAGCCCGGGAGGGGGGTACACAGATACGCAGTATTTT. Translated: CASSPGGGYTDTQYF.

V usage is TRBV28 and J usage is TRBJ2-7; D remains ambiguous. The V end was cut by 3 bases, the J end by 4 bases, with 13 bases between. The germline V gene encodes CDR1 MDHEN and CDR2 SYDVKM. The CDR3 consists of 14 residues. CDR3 region: CASSFTVPSYEQYF. The CDR3 coding sequence is TGTGCCAGCAGTTTTACTGTCCCGTCGTACGAGCAGTACTTC.

Here the CDR3 reads CSVFTGTSNIQYF. The CDR3 bases are TGCAGCGTTTTTACCGGGACTAGCAACATTCAGTACTTC. The chain uses TRBV29-1 and TRBJ2-4; the match to TRBD2 covers 9 bases. Germline lookup yields CDR1 SQVTM and CDR2 ANQGSEA. The junction had 6 bases not matched to a gene; V was cut back by 5 bases and J by 7 bases. The length of the CDR3 is 13 residues.

The chain links TRBV21-1 to TRBJ2-5; the table names TRBD1, a call not compared with the DNA. TRBV21-1 is recorded as a pseudogene. The CDR3 runs 17 residues. The CDR3 region is CASSRGGRQGRQETQYF. DNA for the CDR3: TGTGCCAGCAGCAGGGGGGGACGACAGGGGCGCCAAGAGACCCAGTACTTC.

The chain uses TRBV24-1 and TRBJ2-1, with D perhaps matching TRBD1 (6 bases). CDR1 is KGHDR, CDR2 SFDVKD, per germline. The CDR3 sequence is 15 residues long. V was clipped by 3 bases and J by 9 bases, with 17 bases between them. CDR3 sequence (DNA): TGTGCCACCAGTGATGAAAACTCCGGCAGGGGTGAGCAGTTCTTC. This gives the protein CATSDENSGRGEQFF.

V gene TRBV9 combines with J gene TRBJ1-1; TRBD1 matches 8 bases. There are 14 residues in the CDR3. Per germline, CDR1 SGDLS and CDR2 YYNGEE. J lost 3 bases, V lost 3 bases, and 4 bases had no gene match. This CDR3 is CASSGTGGDTEAFF. The CDR3 nucleotides read TGTGCCAGCAGCGGAACAGGGGGAGACACTGAAGCTTTCTTT.

This clone came up once. V is TRBV27 and J is TRBJ1-6; perhaps TRBD1 as D (5 bases). V lost 5 bases and J lost 10, with 15 bases in between. Germline CDR1 is MNHEY and CDR2 is SMNVEV (reference sequence). The CDR3 spans 14 residues. CDR3 loop: CASSAGRSKSPLHF. DNA of the CDR3: TGTGCCAGCAGTGCAGGGCGAAGTAAATCACCCCTCCACTTT.

The rearrangement uses TRBV7-3 and TRBJ2-1; 12 bases are a match to TRBD2. From germline, CDR1 is SGHTA and CDR2 FQGTGA. Trimming took 2 bases from V and 2 from J; bases not matched to a gene: 4. CDR3 length equals 17 residues. CDR3 amino acids: CASSLDTSGGTYNEQFF. The CDR3 region has the DNA TGTGCCAGCAGCTTAGATACTAGCGGGGGGACCTACAATGAGCAGTTCTTC.

This chain uses TRBV2 with TRBJ1-5, with 10 bases identical to TRBD1. Germline V lookup: CDR1 SNHLY, CDR2 FYNNEI. V lost 6 bases to trimming and J lost 1 base; unmatched junction nucleotides: 6. This CDR3 is 16 amino acids long. CDR3 sequence reads: CASRRDRGGSNQPQHF. In DNA, the CDR3 is TGTGCCAGCAGGCGGGACAGGGGAGGAAGCAATCAGCCCCAGCATTTT.

The chain joins TRBV19 to TRBJ1-1; tentative D call: TRBD1 (6 bases). CDR1 is LNHDA and CDR2 is SQIVND in the germline V gene (reference sequence). Deletions cut 3 bases from V and 1 base from J, with 9 bases between. The CDR3 totals 14 residues. For the CDR3, the DNA is TGTGCCAGTAGTATCTGGGGGCAGAACACTGAAGCTTTCTTT. Translating it yields CASSIWGQNTEAFF. Full variable domain (rest looked up from reference TRBV19 and TRBJ1-1): DGGITQSPKYLFRKEGQNVTLSCEQNLNHDAMYWYRQDPGQGLRLIYYSQIVNDFQKGDIAEGYSVSREKKESFPLTVTSAQKNPTAFYLCASSIWGQNTEAFFGQGTRLTVV.

The genes are TRBV7-9 and TRBJ2-1, with D possibly being TRBD1 (6 bases). Germline V gives CDR1 SEHNR, CDR2 FQNEAQ (reference sequence). There are 17 residues in the CDR3. The germline V and J ends were trimmed by 6 bases and 0 bases, with 18 bases remaining between them. The CDR3 spells CASRQTGTKSSYNEQFF. The DNA of the CDR3 is TGTGCCAGCAGACAAACCGGGACAAAAAGCTCCTACAATGAGCAGTTCTTC.

The chain has TRBV7-2 and TRBJ2-7; the D gene is possibly TRBD2 (7 bases). Germline CDR1 SGHTA, CDR2 FQGNSA. The CDR3 spans 15 residues. Trimming pared 6 bases from V and 7 bases from J, leaving 22 bases between. This CDR3 reads CASRKNWGGPSEQYF. In DNA form, the CDR3 reads TGTGCCAGCAGAAAAAACTGGGGGGGGCCGAGTGAGCAGTACTTC.

V is TRBV29-1 and J is TRBJ1-1, with D perhaps matching TRBD1 (5 bases). Trimming removed 2 bases from V and 4 bases from J, with 14 bases in between. The germline V gene has CDR1 SQVTM and CDR2 ANQGSEA. This CDR3 has 14 residues. CDR3 sequence (DNA): TGCAGCGTTGAACCCGGACACTCGGGCACTGAAGCTTTCTTT. Protein sequence: CSVEPGHSGTEAFF.

This clone is a singleton in its sample. V gene TRBV19 combines with J gene TRBJ2-5, with 10 bases identical to TRBD2. The length of the CDR3 is 16 residues. Germline V gene data show CDR1 as LNHDA and CDR2 as SQIVND (reference sequence). Germline trimming cut 5 bases from V and 2 bases from J; bases unmatched to any gene: 8. The CDR3 is CASSPASGGLQETQYF. The CDR3 DNA follows: TGTGCCAGTAGTCCCGCTAGCGGGGGACTTCAAGAGACCCAGTACTTC.

The chain has TRBV5-1 and TRBJ2-3; a possible D gene is TRBD2 (6 bases). The V and J ends lost 3 bases and 4 bases respectively, with 12 bases between them. The CDR3 has 14 amino acids. Per germline, CDR1 SGHRS and CDR2 YFSETQ. This chain's CDR3 is CASSSTSSADTQYF. The CDR3 bases are TGCGCCAGCAGCTCGACTAGTTCGGCAGATACGCAGTATTTT. The whole variable domain, filled in from reference TRBV5-1 and TRBJ2-3, reads KAGVTQTPRYLIKTRGQQVTLSCSPISGHRSVSWYQQTPGQGLQFLFEYFSETQRNKGNFPGRFSGRQFSNSRSEMNVSTLELGDSALYLCASSSTSSADTQYFGPGTRLTVL.

This clone came up once. The chain employs TRBV6-1 and TRBJ1-2; D is uncertain. Per germline, CDR1 MNHNS and CDR2 SASEGT. This CDR3 has 15 amino acids. Trimming took 2 bases from V and 1 from J, leaving 11 bases between them. This CDR3 is CASSESDGYNYGYTF. CDR3 in DNA: TGTGCCAGCAGTGAATCCGACGGGTATAACTATGGCTACACCTTC.